This is a list of T cell receptor beta chains from one sample in a study of blood T cell repertoires in COVID-19. Sequencing was performed with immunoSEQ multiplex PCR; in TCRdb, only in-frame clones are kept and a portion is missing. The sample shows over 250,000 clones, 85% of them seen only once. The sample consisted of peripheral blood. Receptor source: a human donor in a cohort sampled during active COVID-19. The CDR3 runs from the conserved cysteine through the conserved F or W. The D gene is left open where the match is weak. Only part of the rows carry a size: once, few, many, or a class if the clone is expanded.

D gene: -
clone size: -
V gene: TRBV6-5
CDR3 length: 13
J gene: TRBJ1-1
CDR3 protein: CASSYGGGLGAFF
CDR3 DNA: TGTGCCAGCAGTTACGGGGGAGGACTGGGTGCTTTCTTT

D gene: -
clone size: few
V gene: TRBV9
CDR3 length: 17
J gene: TRBJ2-1
CDR3 protein: CASSVDYIVGGSNEQFF
CDR3 DNA: TGTGCCAGCAGCGTAGATTACATCGTCGGTGGGAGCAATGAGCAGTTCTTC

D gene: -
clone size: -
V gene: TRBV3-1/TRBV3-2
CDR3 length: 12
J gene: TRBJ2-5
CDR3 protein: CASTKLEETQYF
CDR3 DNA: TGTGCCAGCACGAAACTAGAGGAGACCCAGTACTTC

D gene: TRBD2
clone size: few
V gene: TRBV29-1
CDR3 length: 13
J gene: TRBJ2-5
CDR3 protein: CSVEDLAGVTQYF
CDR3 DNA: TGCAGCGTTGAAGACTTAGCGGGAGTGACCCAGTACTTC

D gene: TRBD2
clone size: -
V gene: TRBV7-9
CDR3 length: 15
J gene: TRBJ2-1
CDR3 protein: CASSSAGVSYNEQFF
CDR3 DNA: TGTGCCAGCAGCTCAGCGGGAGTCTCCTACAATGAGCAGTTCTTC

D gene: -
clone size: -
V gene: TRBV2
CDR3 length: 14
J gene: TRBJ1-2
CDR3 protein: CASSEMLRSDGYTF
CDR3 DNA: TGTGCCAGCAGTGAAATGTTGCGAAGCGATGGCTACACCTTC

D gene: -
clone size: -
V gene: TRBV7-9
CDR3 length: 13
J gene: TRBJ2-5
CDR3 protein: CASSLYGQETQYF
CDR3 DNA: TGTGCCAGCAGCTTATACGGCCAAGAGACCCAGTACTTC

D gene: TRBD2
clone size: -
V gene: TRBV27
CDR3 length: 13
J gene: TRBJ2-1
CDR3 protein: CASSFREATEQFF
CDR3 DNA: TGTGCCAGCAGTTTCCGGGAGGCGACCGAGCAGTTCTTC

D gene: -
clone size: -
V gene: TRBV30
CDR3 length: 15
J gene: TRBJ2-7
CDR3 protein: CAWSPSRAAGSEQYF
CDR3 DNA: TGTGCCTGGAGTCCCAGCAGGGCCGCCGGATCCGAGCAGTACTTC

D gene: TRBD1
clone size: -
V gene: TRBV28
CDR3 length: 15
J gene: TRBJ1-2
CDR3 protein: CASTLPQGAEGGYTF
CDR3 DNA: TGTGCCAGCACCTTGCCTCAGGGGGCGGAAGGTGGCTACACCTTC

D gene: -
clone size: -
V gene: TRBV30
CDR3 length: 17
J gene: TRBJ1-5
CDR3 protein: CAWSVNTGAGVGQPQHF
CDR3 DNA: TGTGCCTGGAGTGTAAATACGGGCGCGGGGGTCGGTCAGCCCCAGCATTTT

D gene: TRBD1
clone size: -
V gene: TRBV6-1
CDR3 length: 16
J gene: TRBJ2-4
CDR3 protein: CASSENWTGSKNIQYF
CDR3 DNA: TGTGCCAGCAGTGAGAACTGGACAGGGTCCAAAAACATTCAGTACTTC

D gene: TRBD2
clone size: once
V gene: TRBV5-5
CDR3 length: 16
J gene: TRBJ2-1
CDR3 protein: CASSLLAGVRYNEQFF
CDR3 DNA: TGTGCCAGCAGCTTGCTAGCGGGAGTACGGTACAATGAGCAGTTCTTC

D gene: TRBD1
clone size: -
V gene: TRBV5-1
CDR3 length: 17
J gene: TRBJ2-5
CDR3 protein: CASSSKAGQGAIGTQYF
CDR3 DNA: TGCGCCAGCAGCTCAAAGGCGGGACAGGGGGCAATAGGGACCCAGTACTTC

D gene: -
clone size: few
V gene: TRBV9
CDR3 length: 15
J gene: TRBJ2-2
CDR3 protein: CASSVGTAATGELFF
CDR3 DNA: TGTGCCAGCAGCGTAGGGACAGCAGCCACCGGGGAGCTGTTTTTT

D gene: TRBD1
clone size: -
V gene: TRBV5-1
CDR3 length: 16
J gene: TRBJ1-1
CDR3 protein: CASSLRRDRVNTEAFF
CDR3 DNA: TGCGCCAGCAGCCTCCGGAGGGACAGGGTAAACACTGAAGCTTTCTTT

D gene: -
clone size: once
V gene: TRBV10-1
CDR3 length: 11
J gene: TRBJ1-4
CDR3 protein: CARLWREKLFF
CDR3 DNA: TGCGCCCGACTATGGAGGGAAAAACTGTTTTTT

D gene: -
clone size: -
V gene: TRBV30
CDR3 length: 15
J gene: TRBJ1-2
CDR3 protein: CAWGKRGTTNYGYTF
CDR3 DNA: TGTGCCTGGGGGAAGCGAGGGACAACAAACTATGGCTACACCTTC

D gene: -
clone size: -
V gene: TRBV5-1
CDR3 length: 11
J gene: TRBJ1-2
CDR3 protein: CASSWEGGYTF
CDR3 DNA: TGCGCCAGCAGCTGGGAGGGCGGCTACACCTTC

D gene: TRBD2
clone size: -
V gene: TRBV30
CDR3 length: 16
J gene: TRBJ2-7
CDR3 protein: CAWSVTGGEGFREQYF
CDR3 DNA: TGTGCCTGGAGTGTAACAGGAGGGGAGGGGTTTCGAGAGCAGTACTTC

D gene: TRBD2
clone size: -
V gene: TRBV19
CDR3 length: 17
J gene: TRBJ2-1
CDR3 protein: CASSGWGAGRVGNEQFF
CDR3 DNA: TGTGCCAGTAGTGGTTGGGGGGCCGGGAGGGTTGGCAATGAGCAGTTCTTC

D gene: -
clone size: -
V gene: TRBV28
CDR3 length: 14
J gene: TRBJ1-2
CDR3 protein: CASSLLRRGYGYTF
CDR3 DNA: TGTGCCAGCAGTTTACTGCGGAGGGGCTATGGCTACACCTTC

D gene: -
clone size: -
V gene: TRBV28
CDR3 length: 12
J gene: TRBJ1-1
CDR3 protein: CASTLGRLEAFF
CDR3 DNA: TGTGCCAGCACCCTAGGGAGGCTGGAAGCTTTCTTT

D gene: TRBD1
clone size: -
V gene: TRBV18
CDR3 length: 13
J gene: TRBJ1-6
CDR3 protein: CASSEQGDSPLHF
CDR3 DNA: TGTGCCAGCTCAGAACAGGGGGATTCACCCCTCCACTTT